The entry that follows covers one TCR beta chain sequence. These data are taken from a study of T-cell memory formation after mild COVID-19. TCRdb reanalysed the 5' RACE reads using MiXCR and keeps one entry per CDR3 protein. The top ten clones hold 1.4% to 1.5% of a sample with tens of thousands of distinct CDR3 sequences, 7.3% of them seen once. Germline-derived CDR1 and CDR2 are SGHAT and FQNNGV. Trimming left V 5 bases short and J 2 bases short, with 17 bases between. This CDR3 contains 16 residues. The sequenced sample consisted of PBMCs or a T cell subset sorted from them (not recorded which). The gene calls are TRBV11-2 and TRBJ2-3; D not certain. The origin of this receptor is a man aged 18-30 years who had mild COVID-19 (a few samples of this study predate the infection). Cell type and time point are not known. In DNA form, the CDR3 reads TGTGCCAGCAGCCCCCTACTCGCGGAGTCCACAGATACGCAGTATTTT. Its translation is CASSPLLAESTDTQYF.